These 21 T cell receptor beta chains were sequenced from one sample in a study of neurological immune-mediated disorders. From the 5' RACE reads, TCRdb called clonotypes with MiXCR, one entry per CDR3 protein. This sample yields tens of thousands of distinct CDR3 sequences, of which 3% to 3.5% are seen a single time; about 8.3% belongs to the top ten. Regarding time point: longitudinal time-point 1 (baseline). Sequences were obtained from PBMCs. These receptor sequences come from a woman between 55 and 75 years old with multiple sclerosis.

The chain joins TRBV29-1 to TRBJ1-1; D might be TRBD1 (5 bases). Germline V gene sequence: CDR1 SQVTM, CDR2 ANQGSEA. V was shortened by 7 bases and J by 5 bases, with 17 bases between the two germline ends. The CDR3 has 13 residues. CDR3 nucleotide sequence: TGCAGCGCCGGGGACTATACGGGTACTGAAGCTTTCTTT. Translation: CSAGDYTGTEAFF.

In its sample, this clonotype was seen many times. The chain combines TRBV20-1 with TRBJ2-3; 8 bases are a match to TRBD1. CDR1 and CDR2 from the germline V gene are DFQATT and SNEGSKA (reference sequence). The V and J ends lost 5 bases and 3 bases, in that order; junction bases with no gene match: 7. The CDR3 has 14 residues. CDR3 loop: CSAAGTGRTDTQYF. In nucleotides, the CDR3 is TGCAGTGCTGCCGGGACAGGAAGAACAGATACGCAGTATTTT.

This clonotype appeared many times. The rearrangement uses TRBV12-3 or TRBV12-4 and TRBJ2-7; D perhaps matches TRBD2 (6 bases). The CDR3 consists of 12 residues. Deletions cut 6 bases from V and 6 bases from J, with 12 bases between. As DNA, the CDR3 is TGTGCCAGCAGCTTGGAGGGCGCCGAGCAGTACTTC. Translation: CASSLEGAEQYF.

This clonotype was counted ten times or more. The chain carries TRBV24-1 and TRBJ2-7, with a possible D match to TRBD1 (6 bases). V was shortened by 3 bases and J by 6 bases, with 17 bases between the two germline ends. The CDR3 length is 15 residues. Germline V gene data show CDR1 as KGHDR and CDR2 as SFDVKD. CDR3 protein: CATSDGRTAGIEQYF. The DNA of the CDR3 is TGTGCCACCAGTGATGGAAGGACAGCCGGAATCGAGCAGTACTTC.

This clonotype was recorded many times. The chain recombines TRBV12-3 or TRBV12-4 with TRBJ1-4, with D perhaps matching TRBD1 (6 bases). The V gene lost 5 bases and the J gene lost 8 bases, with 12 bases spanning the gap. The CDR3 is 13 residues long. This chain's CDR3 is CASSPQGGEKLFF. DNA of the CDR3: TGTGCCAGCAGTCCACAGGGTGGAGAAAAACTGTTTTTT.

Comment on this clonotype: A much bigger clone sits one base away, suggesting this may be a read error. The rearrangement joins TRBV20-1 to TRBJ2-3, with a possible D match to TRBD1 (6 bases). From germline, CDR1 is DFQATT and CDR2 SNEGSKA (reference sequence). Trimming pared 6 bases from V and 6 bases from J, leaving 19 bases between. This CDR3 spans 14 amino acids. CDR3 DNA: TGCAGTGCCCAACACAGGGTCGGCGGGGATACGCAGTATTTT. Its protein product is CSAQHRVGGDTQYF.

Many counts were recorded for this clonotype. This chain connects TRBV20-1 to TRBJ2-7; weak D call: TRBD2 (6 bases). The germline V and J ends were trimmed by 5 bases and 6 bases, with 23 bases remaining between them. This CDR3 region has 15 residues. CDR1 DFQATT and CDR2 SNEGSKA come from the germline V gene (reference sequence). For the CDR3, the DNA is TGCAGTGCTCCCCGAGGGGACTCCTGGAACGGCGAGCAGTACTTC. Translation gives CSAPRGDSWNGEQYF.

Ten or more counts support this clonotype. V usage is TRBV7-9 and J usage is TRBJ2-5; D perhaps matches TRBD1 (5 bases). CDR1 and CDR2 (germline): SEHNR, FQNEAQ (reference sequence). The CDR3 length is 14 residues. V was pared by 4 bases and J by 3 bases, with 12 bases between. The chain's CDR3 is CASSSGQAKETQYF. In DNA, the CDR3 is TGTGCCAGCAGCTCTGGACAAGCGAAAGAGACCCAGTACTTC.

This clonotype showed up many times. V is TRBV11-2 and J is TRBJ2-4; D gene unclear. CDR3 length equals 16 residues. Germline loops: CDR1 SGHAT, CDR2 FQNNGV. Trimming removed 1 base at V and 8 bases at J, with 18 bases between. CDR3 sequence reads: CASSLVMGGVPDIQYF. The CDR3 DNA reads TGTGCCAGCAGCTTAGTGATGGGTGGGGTGCCGGACATTCAGTACTTC.

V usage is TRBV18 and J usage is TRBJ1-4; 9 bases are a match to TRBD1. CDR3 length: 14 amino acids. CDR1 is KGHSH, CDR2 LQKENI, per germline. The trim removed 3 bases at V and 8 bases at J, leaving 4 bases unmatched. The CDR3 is CASSPGQGGEKLFF. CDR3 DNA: TGTGCCAGCTCACCGGGACAGGGCGGAGAAAAACTGTTTTTT.

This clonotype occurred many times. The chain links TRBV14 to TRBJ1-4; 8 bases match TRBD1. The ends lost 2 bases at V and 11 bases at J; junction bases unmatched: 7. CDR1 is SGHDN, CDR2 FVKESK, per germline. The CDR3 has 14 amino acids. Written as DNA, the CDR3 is TGTGCCAGCAGCCAACGGACAGGGAAGGGGAAACTGTTTTTT. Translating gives CASSQRTGKGKLFF.

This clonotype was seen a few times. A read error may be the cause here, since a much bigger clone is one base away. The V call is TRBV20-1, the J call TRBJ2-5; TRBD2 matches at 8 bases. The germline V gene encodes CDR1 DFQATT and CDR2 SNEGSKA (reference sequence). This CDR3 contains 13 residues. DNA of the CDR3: TGCAGTGCTAAAGTCGCGGGGGGCGAGAACCAGTACTTC. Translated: CSAKVAGGENQYF.

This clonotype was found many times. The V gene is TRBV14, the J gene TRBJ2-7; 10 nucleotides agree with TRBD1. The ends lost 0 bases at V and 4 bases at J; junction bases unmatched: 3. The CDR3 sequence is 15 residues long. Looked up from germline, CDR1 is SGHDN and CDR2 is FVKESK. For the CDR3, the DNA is TGTGCCAGCAGCCAAGATACGGGACAGGGGTACGAGCAGTACTTC. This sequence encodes CASSQDTGQGYEQYF.

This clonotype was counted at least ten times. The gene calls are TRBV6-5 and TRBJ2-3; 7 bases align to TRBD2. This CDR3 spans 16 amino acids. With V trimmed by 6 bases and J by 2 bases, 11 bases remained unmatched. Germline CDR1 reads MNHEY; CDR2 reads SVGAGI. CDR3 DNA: TGTGCCAGCAGAACCTTCGGGCTAGCGGACACAGATACGCAGTATTTT. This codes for CASRTFGLADTDTQYF.

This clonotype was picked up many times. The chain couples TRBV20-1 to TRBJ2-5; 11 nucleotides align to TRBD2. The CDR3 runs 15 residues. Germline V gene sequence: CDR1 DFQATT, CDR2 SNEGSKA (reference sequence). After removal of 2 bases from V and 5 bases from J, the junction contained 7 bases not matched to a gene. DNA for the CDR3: TGCAGTGCTAGATTAGCGGGGGGGCGGCGCGAGACCCAGTACTTC. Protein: CSARLAGGRRETQYF.

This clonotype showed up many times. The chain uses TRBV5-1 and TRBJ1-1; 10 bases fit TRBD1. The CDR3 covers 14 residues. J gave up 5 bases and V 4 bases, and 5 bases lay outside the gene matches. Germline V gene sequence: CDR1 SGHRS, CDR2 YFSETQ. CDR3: CASSARQGATEAFF. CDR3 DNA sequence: TGCGCCAGCAGCGCCAGACAGGGGGCGACTGAAGCTTTCTTT. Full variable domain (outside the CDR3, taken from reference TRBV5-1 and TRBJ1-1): KAGVTQTPRYLIKTRGQQVTLSCSPISGHRSVSWYQQTPGQGLQFLFEYFSETQRNKGNFPGRFSGRQFSNSRSEMNVSTLELGDSALYLCASSARQGATEAFFGQGTRLTVV.

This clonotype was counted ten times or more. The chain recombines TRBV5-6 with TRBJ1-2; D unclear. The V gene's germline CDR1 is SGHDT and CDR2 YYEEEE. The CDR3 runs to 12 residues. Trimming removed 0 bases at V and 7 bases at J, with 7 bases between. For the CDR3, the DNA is TGTGCCAGCAGCTTGGGGAAGGGTGGCTACACCTTC. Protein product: CASSLGKGGYTF. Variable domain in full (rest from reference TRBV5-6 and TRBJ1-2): DAGVTQSPTHLIKTRGQQVTLRCSPKSGHDTVSWYQQALGQGPQFIFQYYEEEERQRGNFPDRFSGHQFPNYSSELNVNALLLGDSALYLCASSLGKGGYTFGSGTRLTVV.

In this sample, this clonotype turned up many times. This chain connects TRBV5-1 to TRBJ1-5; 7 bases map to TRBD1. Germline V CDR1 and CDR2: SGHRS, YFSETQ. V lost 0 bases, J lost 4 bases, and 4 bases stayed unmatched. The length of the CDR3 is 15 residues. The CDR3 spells CASSLGQGRNQPQHF. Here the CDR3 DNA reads TGCGCCAGCAGCTTGGGACAGGGTAGGAATCAGCCCCAGCATTTT.

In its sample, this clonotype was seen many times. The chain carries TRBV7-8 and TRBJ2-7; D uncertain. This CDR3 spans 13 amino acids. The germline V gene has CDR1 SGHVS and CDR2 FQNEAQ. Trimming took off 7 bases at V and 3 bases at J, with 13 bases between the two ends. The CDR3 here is CASTTPQVYEQYF. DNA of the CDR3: TGTGCCAGCACCACCCCCCAGGTCTACGAGCAGTACTTC.

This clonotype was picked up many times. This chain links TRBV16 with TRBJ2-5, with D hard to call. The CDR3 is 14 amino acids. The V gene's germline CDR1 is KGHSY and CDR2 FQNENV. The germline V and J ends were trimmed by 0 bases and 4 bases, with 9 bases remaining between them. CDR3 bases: TGTGCCAGCAGCCAATCTCGAACTGGAGAGACCCAGTACTTC. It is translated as CASSQSRTGETQYF.

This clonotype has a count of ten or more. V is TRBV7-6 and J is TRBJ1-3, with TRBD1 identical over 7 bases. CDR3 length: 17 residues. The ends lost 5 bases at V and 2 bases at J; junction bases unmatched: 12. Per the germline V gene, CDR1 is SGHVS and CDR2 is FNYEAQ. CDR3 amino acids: CASSQNLLTGPGNTIYF. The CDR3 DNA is TGTGCCAGCAGCCAGAACCTCCTGACAGGGCCTGGAAACACCATATATTTT.